This TCR beta chain was sequenced for a study of blood T cell repertoires in COVID-19. Looking at the study overall: Donors in the United States, Italy and Spain gave samples during acute or convalescent COVID-19.

CDR1 is WNHNN and CDR2 is SYGVQD in the germline V gene (reference sequence). The CDR3 runs to 14 residues. Trimming cost V 3 bases and J 7 bases, with 14 bases left between them. Original processing notes: Using reference gene primer amplification, nucleated cell counts were estimated. The method was immunoSEQ multiplex PCR; TCRdb's version includes in-frame clones alone and lacks a portion of them. V and J calls and clone size are those listed in that table; D and trimming were worked out from the DNA. Among approximately 70,000 clones, 81% were seen once, and the ten largest hold roughly 0.83%. This sequence was found in a woman in her 70s with acute or convalescent COVID-19. The sample was peripheral blood. The genes are TRBV10-1 and TRBJ2-3; D is possibly TRBD2 (5 bases). The CDR3: CASSDGGGMHTQYF. In nucleotides, the CDR3 is TGCGCCAGCAGTGATGGCGGAGGCATGCATACGCAGTATTTT.